This T cell receptor (beta chain) was profiled in a study of cytomegalovirus exposure and HLA in healthy donors. Study outcomes and limitations: The study flagged 150 to 200 TCR beta chains as cytomegalovirus-associated. Rarity characterized most TCR sequences, yet some public TCRs appeared in many donors.

Only in-frame clones appear in the TCRdb table, and some are missing; sequencing was by immunoSEQ multiplex PCR. The sample carries almost 70,000 clones, nearly 96% recorded once. A word on this clone: Its target is not known.

Trimming stripped 5 bases from V and 0 bases from J, with 17 bases between. Looked up from germline, CDR1 is SQVTM and CDR2 is ANQGSEA. This CDR3 region has 16 residues. V usage is TRBV29-1 and J usage is TRBJ2-1, with D possibly being TRBD2 (5 bases). The specimen was PBMCs. The sequence was obtained from a woman under 30 in good health and CMV-seropositive. DNA of the CDR3: TGCAGCGTTCCCAAAGAGGGAGCGGTCTCCTACAATGAGCAGTTCTTC. Amino acids: CSVPKEGAVSYNEQFF.